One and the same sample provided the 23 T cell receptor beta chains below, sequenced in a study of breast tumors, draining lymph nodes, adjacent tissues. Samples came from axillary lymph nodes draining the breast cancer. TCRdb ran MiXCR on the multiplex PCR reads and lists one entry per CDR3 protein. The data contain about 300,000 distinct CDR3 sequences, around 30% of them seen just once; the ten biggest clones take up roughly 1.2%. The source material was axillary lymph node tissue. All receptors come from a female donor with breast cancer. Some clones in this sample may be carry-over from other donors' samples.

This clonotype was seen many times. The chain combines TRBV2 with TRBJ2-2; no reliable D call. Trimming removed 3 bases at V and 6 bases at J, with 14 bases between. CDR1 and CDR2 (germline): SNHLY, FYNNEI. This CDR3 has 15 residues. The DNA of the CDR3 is TGTGCCAGCAGTGAGGGGTCTAGGTACGCCGGGGAGCTGTTTTTT. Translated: CASSEGSRYAGELFF.

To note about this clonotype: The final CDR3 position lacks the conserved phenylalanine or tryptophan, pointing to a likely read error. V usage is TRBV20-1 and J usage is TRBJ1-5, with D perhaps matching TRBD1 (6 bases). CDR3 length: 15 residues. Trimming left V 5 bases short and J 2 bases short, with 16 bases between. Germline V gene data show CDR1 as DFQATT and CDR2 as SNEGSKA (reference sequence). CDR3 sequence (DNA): TGCAGTGCTTTCACAGGGTGGTCTGGCAATCAGCCCCAGCATGGT. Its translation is CSAFTGWSGNQPQHG.

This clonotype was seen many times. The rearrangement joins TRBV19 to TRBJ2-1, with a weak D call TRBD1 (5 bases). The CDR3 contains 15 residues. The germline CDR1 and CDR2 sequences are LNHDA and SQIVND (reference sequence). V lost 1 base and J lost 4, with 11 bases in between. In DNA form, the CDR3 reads TGTGCCAGTAGTATAGGGCAGGGTACGTACAATGAGCAGTTCTTC. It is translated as CASSIGQGTYNEQFF.

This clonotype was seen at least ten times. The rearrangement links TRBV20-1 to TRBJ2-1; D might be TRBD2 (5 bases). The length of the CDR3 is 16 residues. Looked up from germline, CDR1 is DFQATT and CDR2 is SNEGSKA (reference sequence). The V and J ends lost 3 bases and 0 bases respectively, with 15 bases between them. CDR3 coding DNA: TGCAGTGCTAGGGGTCGGGGTCTGAGCTCCTACAATGAGCAGTTCTTC. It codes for CSARGRGLSSYNEQFF.

The CDR3 protein is CAWSVGTASNQPQHF. The CDR3 bases are TGTGCCTGGAGTGTAGGGACCGCTAGCAATCAGCCCCAGCATTTT. J is TRBJ1-5 and V is TRBV30, with D tentatively TRBD1 (5 bases). CDR3 length equals 15 residues. Germline assignment: CDR1 GTSNPN and CDR2 SVGIG (reference sequence). Trimming took off 0 bases at V and 0 bases at J, with 9 bases between the two ends.

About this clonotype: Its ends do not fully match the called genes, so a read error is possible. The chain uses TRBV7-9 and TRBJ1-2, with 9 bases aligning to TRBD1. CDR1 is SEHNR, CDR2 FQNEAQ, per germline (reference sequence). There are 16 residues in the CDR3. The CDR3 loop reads CASSFITGGGYYGHTF. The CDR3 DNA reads TGTGCCAGCAGCTTCATCACAGGGGGCGGGTACTATGGCCACACCTTC.

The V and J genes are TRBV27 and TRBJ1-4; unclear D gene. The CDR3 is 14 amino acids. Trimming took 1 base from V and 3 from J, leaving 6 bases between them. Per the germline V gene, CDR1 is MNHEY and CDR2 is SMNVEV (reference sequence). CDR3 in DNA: TGTGCCAGCAGTTTATTGGGTGCTAATGAAAAACTGTTTTTT. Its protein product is CASSLLGANEKLFF. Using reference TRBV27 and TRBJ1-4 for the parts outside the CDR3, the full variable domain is EAQVTQNPRYLITVTGKKLTVTCSQNMNHEYMSWYRQDPGLGLRQIYYSMNVEVTDKGDVPEGYKVSRKEKRNFPLILESPSPNQTSLYFCASSLLGANEKLFFGSGTQLSVL.

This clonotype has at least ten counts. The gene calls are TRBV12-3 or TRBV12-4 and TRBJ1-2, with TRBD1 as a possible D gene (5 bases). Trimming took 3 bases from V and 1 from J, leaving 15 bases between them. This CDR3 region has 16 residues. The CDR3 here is CASSLIFRQNNYGYTF. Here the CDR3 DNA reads TGTGCCAGCAGTTTGATCTTCCGACAGAATAACTATGGCTACACCTTC.

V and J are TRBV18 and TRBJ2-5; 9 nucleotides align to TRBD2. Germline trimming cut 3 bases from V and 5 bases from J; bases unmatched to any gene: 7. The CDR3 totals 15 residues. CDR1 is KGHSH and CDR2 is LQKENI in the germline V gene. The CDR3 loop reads CASSPGTSPPETQYF. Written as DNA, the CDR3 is TGTGCCAGCTCACCCGGGACTAGCCCACCCGAGACCCAGTACTTC.

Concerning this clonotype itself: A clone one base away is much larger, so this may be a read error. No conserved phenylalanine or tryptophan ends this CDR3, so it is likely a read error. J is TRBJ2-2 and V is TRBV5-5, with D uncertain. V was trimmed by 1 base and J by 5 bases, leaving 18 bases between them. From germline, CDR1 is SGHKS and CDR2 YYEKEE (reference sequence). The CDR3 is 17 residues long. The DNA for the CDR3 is TGTGCCAGCAGCTTGTCGGTCCCGATCGTTTATACCGGGGAGCTGTTTCTT. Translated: CASSLSVPIVYTGELFL.

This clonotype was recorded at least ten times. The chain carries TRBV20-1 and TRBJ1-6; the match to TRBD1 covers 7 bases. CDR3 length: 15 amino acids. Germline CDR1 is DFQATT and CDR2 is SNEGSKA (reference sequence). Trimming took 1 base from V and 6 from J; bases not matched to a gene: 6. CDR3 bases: TGCAGTGCTAGAGCGACAGGGTTGGGTAATTCACCCCTCCACTTT. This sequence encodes CSARATGLGNSPLHF.

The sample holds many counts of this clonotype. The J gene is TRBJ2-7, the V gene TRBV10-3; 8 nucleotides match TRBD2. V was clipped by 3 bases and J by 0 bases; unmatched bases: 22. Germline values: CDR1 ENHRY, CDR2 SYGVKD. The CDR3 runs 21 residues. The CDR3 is CAISDRQRAGVQLSSSYEQYF. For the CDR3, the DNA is TGTGCCATCAGTGATAGGCAAAGAGCGGGAGTCCAACTTTCGAGCTCCTACGAGCAGTACTTC.

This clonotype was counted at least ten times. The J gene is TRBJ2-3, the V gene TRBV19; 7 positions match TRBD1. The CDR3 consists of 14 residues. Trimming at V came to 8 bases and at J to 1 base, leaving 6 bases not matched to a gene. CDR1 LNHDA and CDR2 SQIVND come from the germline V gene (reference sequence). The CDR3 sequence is CASRGGHGTDTQYF. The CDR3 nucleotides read TGTGCCAGTCGAGGGGGCCACGGCACAGATACGCAGTATTTT. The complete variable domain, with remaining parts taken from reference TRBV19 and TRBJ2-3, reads DGGITQSPKYLFRKEGQNVTLSCEQNLNHDAMYWYRQDPGQGLRLIYYSQIVNDFQKGDIAEGYSVSREKKESFPLTVTSAQKNPTAFYLCASRGGHGTDTQYFGPGTRLTVL.

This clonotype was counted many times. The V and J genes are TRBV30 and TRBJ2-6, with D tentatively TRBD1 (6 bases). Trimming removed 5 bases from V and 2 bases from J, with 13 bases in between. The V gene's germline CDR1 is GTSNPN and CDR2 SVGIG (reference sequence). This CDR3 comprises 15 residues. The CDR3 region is CAWGGHGTGANVLTF. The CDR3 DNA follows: TGTGCCTGGGGGGGACACGGCACTGGGGCCAACGTCCTGACTTTC. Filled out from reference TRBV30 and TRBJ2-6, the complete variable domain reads SQTIHQWPATLVQPVGSPLSLECTVEGTSNPNLYWYRQAAGRGLQLLFYSVGIGQISSEVPQNLSASRPQDRQFILSSKKLLLSDSGFYLCAWGGHGTGANVLTFGAGSRLTVL.

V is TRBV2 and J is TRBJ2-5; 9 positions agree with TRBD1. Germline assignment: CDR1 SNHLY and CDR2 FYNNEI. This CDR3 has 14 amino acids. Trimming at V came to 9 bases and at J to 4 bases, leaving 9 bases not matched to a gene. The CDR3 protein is CASRRGQGGETQYF. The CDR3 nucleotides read TGTGCCAGTAGGAGGGGACAGGGCGGAGAGACCCAGTACTTC.

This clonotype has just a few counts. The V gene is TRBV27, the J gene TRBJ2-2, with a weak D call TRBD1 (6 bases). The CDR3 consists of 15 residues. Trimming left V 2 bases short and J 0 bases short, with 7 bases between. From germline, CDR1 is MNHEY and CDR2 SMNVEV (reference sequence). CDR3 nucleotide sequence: TGTGCCAGCAGTTTAAGGACAGCGAACACCGGGGAGCTGTTTTTT. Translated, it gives CASSLRTANTGELFF.

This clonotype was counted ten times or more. Here the CDR3 reads CSARWDRGLNEQFF. In DNA, the CDR3 is TGCAGTGCTAGGTGGGACAGGGGATTAAATGAGCAGTTCTTC. The V call is TRBV20-1, the J call TRBJ2-1, with TRBD1 matching 10 bases. The CDR3 is 14 residues long. The germline V gene encodes CDR1 DFQATT and CDR2 SNEGSKA (reference sequence). J was trimmed by 7 bases and V by 3 bases; bases with no gene match: 6.

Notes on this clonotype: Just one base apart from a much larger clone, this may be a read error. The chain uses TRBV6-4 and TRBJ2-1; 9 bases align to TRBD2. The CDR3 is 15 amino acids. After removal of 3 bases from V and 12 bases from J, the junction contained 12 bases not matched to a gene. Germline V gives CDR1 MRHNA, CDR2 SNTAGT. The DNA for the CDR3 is TGTGCCAGCAGTGAAGGCTGGCCAGCGGGAGGAGCGCAGTTCTTC. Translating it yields CASSEGWPAGGAQFF.

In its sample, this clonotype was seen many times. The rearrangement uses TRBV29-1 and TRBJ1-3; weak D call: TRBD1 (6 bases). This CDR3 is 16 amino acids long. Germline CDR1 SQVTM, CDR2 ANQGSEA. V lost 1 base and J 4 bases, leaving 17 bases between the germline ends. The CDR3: CSVEVVTGARGNTIYF. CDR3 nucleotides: TGCAGCGTTGAAGTGGTAACGGGGGCGAGGGGAAACACCATATATTTT.

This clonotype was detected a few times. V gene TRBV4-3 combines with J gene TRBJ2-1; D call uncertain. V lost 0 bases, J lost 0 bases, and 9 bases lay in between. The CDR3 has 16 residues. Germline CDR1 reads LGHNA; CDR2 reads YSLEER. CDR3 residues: CASSQDLVGSYNEQFF. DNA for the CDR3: TGCGCCAGCAGCCAAGATTTAGTAGGCTCCTACAATGAGCAGTTCTTC.

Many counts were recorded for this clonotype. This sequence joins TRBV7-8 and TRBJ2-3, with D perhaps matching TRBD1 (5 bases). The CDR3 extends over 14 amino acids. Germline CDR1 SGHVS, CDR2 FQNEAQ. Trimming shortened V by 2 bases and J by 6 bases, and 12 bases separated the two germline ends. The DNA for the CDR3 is TGTGCCAGCAGCTTATTCGGCAGGGCCGATACGCAGTATTTT. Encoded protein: CASSLFGRADTQYF.

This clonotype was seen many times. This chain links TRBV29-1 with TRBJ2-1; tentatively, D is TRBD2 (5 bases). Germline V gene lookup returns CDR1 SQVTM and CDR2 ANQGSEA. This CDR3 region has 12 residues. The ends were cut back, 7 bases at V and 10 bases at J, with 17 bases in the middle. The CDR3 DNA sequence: TGCAGCGCCAGGACTGGGCCCCGAGAGCAGTTCTTC. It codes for CSARTGPREQFF.

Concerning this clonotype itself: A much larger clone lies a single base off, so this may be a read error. CDR3 DNA sequence: TGTGCCAGCAGCTTGTTCGGGACATTCACCTTC. Its translation: CASSLFGTFTF. The chain employs TRBV5-6 and TRBJ1-2; possibly TRBD1 for D (6 bases). The germline V gene encodes CDR1 SGHDT and CDR2 YYEEEE. The V and J ends lost 1 base and 13 bases respectively, with 11 bases between them. CDR3 size: 11 residues.